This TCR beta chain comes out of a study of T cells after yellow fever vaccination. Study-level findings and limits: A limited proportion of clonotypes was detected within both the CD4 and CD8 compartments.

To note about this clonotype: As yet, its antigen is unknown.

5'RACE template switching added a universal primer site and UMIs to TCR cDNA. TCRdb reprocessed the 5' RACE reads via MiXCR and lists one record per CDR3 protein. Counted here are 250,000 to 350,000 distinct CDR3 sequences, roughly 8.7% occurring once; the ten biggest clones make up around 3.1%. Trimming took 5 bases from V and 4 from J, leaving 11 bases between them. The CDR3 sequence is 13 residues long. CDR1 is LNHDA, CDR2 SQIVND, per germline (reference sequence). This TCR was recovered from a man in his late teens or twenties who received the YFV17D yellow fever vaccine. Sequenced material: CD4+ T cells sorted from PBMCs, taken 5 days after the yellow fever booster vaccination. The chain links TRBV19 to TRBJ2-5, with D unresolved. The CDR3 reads CASSRGRIETQYF. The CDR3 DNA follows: TGTGCCAGTAGTCGAGGTCGTATAGAGACCCAGTACTTC.